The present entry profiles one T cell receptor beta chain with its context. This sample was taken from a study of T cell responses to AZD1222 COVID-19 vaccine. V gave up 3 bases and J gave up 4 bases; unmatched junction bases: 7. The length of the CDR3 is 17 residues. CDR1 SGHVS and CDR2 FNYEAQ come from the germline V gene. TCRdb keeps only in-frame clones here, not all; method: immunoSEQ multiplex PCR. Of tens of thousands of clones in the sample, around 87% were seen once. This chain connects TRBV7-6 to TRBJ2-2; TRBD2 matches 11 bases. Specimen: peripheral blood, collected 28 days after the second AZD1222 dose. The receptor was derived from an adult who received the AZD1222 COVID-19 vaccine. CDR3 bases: TGTGCCAGCAGCTTTATTAGCGGGGGGGCTGGCACCGGGGAGCTGTTTTTT. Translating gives CASSFISGGAGTGELFF.